The sequence of this T cell receptor (beta chain) was determined in a study of blood T cell repertoires in COVID-19. The data were produced by immunoSEQ multiplex PCR, yet TCRdb's version contains in-frame clones alone and is incomplete. The sample yields 200,000 to 250,000 clones, around 82% seen once. This CDR3 has 13 amino acids. CDR1 is MNHEY and CDR2 is SVGAGI in the germline V gene. V was cut by 7 bases and J by 2 bases, with 11 bases left in between. What was sequenced was PBMCs or T cells enriched from blood (not recorded which). J is TRBJ1-2 and V is TRBV6-5, with D perhaps TRBD1 (5 bases). The TCR sequence derives from a young man with acute COVID-19. CDR3 sequence reads: CASIRGTNYGYTF. CDR3 coding DNA: TGTGCCAGCATCCGGGGGACGAACTATGGCTACACCTTC.